The 22 T cell receptor beta chains below all came from one sample that was sequenced in a study of CD8+ T cells in alopecia areata. Sequencing used cDNA as its template, made by extracting RNA and reverse transcribing it. Assay: immunoSEQ multiplex PCR; the TCRdb copy retains only in-frame clones and omits some. Of 75,000 to 100,000 clones listed, over 40% are singletons. Sequences were obtained from CD4+ T cells sorted from blood. These receptors were collected from a human donor with alopecia areata.

The chain combines TRBV29-1 with TRBJ1-2, with 7 nucleotides matching TRBD1. The CDR3 runs to 14 residues. The germline V gene encodes CDR1 SQVTM and CDR2 ANQGSEA. V lost 3 bases, J lost 2 bases, and 6 bases stayed unmatched. In nucleotides, the CDR3 is TGCAGCGTTGAGGTGACAGGGATAAACTATGGCTACACCTTC. Protein: CSVEVTGINYGYTF.

This chain joins TRBV30 and TRBJ2-7; 7 bases are shared with TRBD1. The CDR3 extends over 12 amino acids. The V segment lost 5 bases and the J segment 7 bases; nucleotides outside the gene matches: 8. Per germline, CDR1 GTSNPN and CDR2 SVGIG (reference sequence). This CDR3 is CAWGDRDWEQYF. The DNA for the CDR3 is TGTGCCTGGGGTGACAGGGATTGGGAGCAGTACTTC.

This rearrangement joins TRBV23-1 to TRBJ2-4; D may be TRBD1 (6 bases). TRBV23-1 is annotated as an ORF whose role is uncertain. This CDR3 has 14 residues. Trimming stripped 5 bases from V and 0 bases from J, with 8 bases between. The CDR3 region is CASSSGVAKNIQYF. The DNA for the CDR3 is TGCGCCAGCAGTTCAGGGGTAGCCAAAAACATTCAGTACTTC.

The CDR3, as DNA: TGCAGCGCTGGTTATGGGACTAGCGGAAATACCGAGCAGTTCTTC. Translation: CSAGYGTSGNTEQFF. The chain combines TRBV29-1 with TRBJ2-1, with 11 positions matching TRBD2. The CDR3 extends over 15 amino acids. V shed 7 bases and J 10 bases; nucleotides not matched to a gene: 15. In germline, CDR1 is SQVTM, CDR2 ANQGSEA.

The genes are TRBV5-1 and TRBJ2-5, with a possible D match to TRBD2 (6 bases). The J call may be mistaken, given a closer DNA end match to TRBJ2-7. This CDR3 is built from 12 residues. Germline loops: CDR1 SGHRS, CDR2 YFSETQ. The CDR3 protein is CASGRGGYEQYF. The CDR3 bases are TGCGCCAGCGGTCGGGGAGGCTACGAGCAGTACTTC.

The chain is built from TRBV29-1 and TRBJ1-4; D remains unclear. Trimming took 4 bases from V and 4 from J, leaving 13 bases between them. The CDR3 loop spans 14 amino acids. Per germline, CDR1 SQVTM and CDR2 ANQGSEA. The CDR3 DNA is TGCAGCGTTGGCCCCACAGCCAGTAATGAAAAACTGTTTTTT. Translating gives CSVGPTASNEKLFF.

V is TRBV23-1 and J is TRBJ2-2; 9 bases agree with TRBD2. TRBV23-1 is designated an ORF whose function remains uncertain. CDR3 size: 18 residues. The V and J ends lost 0 bases and 4 bases, in that order; junction bases with no gene match: 9. In nucleotides, the CDR3 is TGCGCCAGCAGTCAATCGGAGAGGCGGGGGGGCCTCACCGGGGAGCTGTTTTTT. Its translation is CASSQSERRGGLTGELFF.

The chain carries TRBV5-1 and TRBJ2-3; TRBD1 agrees at 7 bases. The CDR3 runs to 14 residues. J lost 6 bases, V lost 4 bases, and 8 bases had no gene match. Germline V gene sequence: CDR1 SGHRS, CDR2 YFSETQ. DNA of the CDR3: TGCGCCAGCAGCCCGCAGACAGGGATGGATACGCAGTATTTT. Residues: CASSPQTGMDTQYF.

This clone was detected a few times. The chain carries TRBV19 and TRBJ1-6; D possibly corresponds to TRBD1 (6 bases). Trimming pared 11 bases from V and 7 bases from J, leaving 15 bases between. CDR1 is LNHDA, CDR2 SQIVND, per germline (reference sequence). The CDR3 consists of 13 residues. CDR3 coding DNA: TGTGCCGCGAGACAGGATATCAATTCACCCCTCCACTTT. Encoded protein: CAARQDINSPLHF. Using reference TRBV19 and TRBJ1-6 for the parts outside the CDR3, the full variable domain is DGGITQSPKYLFRKEGQNVTLSCEQNLNHDAMYWYRQDPGQGLRLIYYSQIVNDFQKGDIAEGYSVSREKKESFPLTVTSAQKNPTAFYLCAARQDINSPLHFGNGTRLTVT.

The chain has TRBV29-1 and TRBJ2-7; 7 positions match TRBD1. The CDR3 has 12 amino acids. The J segment lost 3 bases and the V segment lost 4 bases, leaving 3 bases of the junction unmatched. CDR1 and CDR2 (germline): SQVTM, ANQGSEA. In DNA form, the CDR3 reads TGCAGCGTTGGTCCAGGGGGCTACGAGCAGTACTTC. This gives the protein CSVGPGGYEQYF.

A few counts support this clone. The chain joins TRBV29-1 to TRBJ2-3, with TRBD1 matching 8 bases. The germline CDR1 and CDR2 sequences are SQVTM and ANQGSEA. The ends lost 3 bases at V and 4 bases at J; junction bases unmatched: 9. The CDR3 runs to 15 residues. CDR3 in DNA: TGCAGCGTTGAGCTGGGACAGGACTACCCAGATACGCAGTATTTT. Protein product: CSVELGQDYPDTQYF.

The chain combines TRBV7-9 with TRBJ1-1; no firm D call. The CDR3 contains 12 residues. Germline V CDR1 and CDR2: SEHNR, FQNEAQ (reference sequence). The ends were cut back, 1 base at V and 6 bases at J, with 6 bases in the middle. For the CDR3, the DNA is TGTGCCAGCAGCTTAGAGGTAGCTGAAGCTTTCTTT. This translates into CASSLEVAEAFF.

The chain uses TRBV30 and TRBJ1-3, with TRBD1 matching over 8 bases. Germline loops: CDR1 GTSNPN, CDR2 SVGIG (reference sequence). Trimming cost V 8 bases and J 5 bases; bases outside gene matches: 11. The CDR3 is made up of 14 amino acids. The CDR3 loop is CAQEAQGERNTIYF. CDR3 DNA sequence: TGTGCCCAAGAAGCACAGGGGGAAAGAAACACCATATATTTT.

The chain combines TRBV29-1 with TRBJ1-1, with a tentative D call TRBD1 (6 bases). The V end lost 1 base, the J end lost 4 bases, and 7 bases lay between the germline ends. The CDR3 runs 12 residues. Per the germline V gene, CDR1 is SQVTM and CDR2 is ANQGSEA. This CDR3 is CSVEVTGTEAFF. CDR3 DNA: TGCAGCGTTGAAGTGACAGGCACTGAAGCTTTCTTT. Drawing the rest from reference TRBV29-1 and TRBJ1-1, the complete variable domain is SAVISQKPSRDICQRGTSLTIQCQVDSQVTMMFWYRQQPGQSLTLIATANQGSEATYESGFVIDKFPISRPNLTFSTLTVSNMSPEDSSIYLCSVEVTGTEAFFGQGTRLTVV.

The J gene is TRBJ2-2, the V gene TRBV7-9, with 7 bases aligning to TRBD2. CDR3 size: 15 residues. The junction had 3 bases not matched to a gene; V was cut back by 5 bases and J by 0 bases. Germline loops: CDR1 SEHNR, CDR2 FQNEAQ (reference sequence). This chain's CDR3 is CASSQLAANTGELFF. The CDR3 DNA follows: TGTGCCAGCAGCCAGCTAGCGGCGAACACCGGGGAGCTGTTTTTT.

This clone is judged medium-sized (0.01 to 0.1%). The gene calls are TRBV28 and TRBJ2-2; D unresolved. The V end lost 2 bases, the J end lost 4 bases, and 5 bases lay between the germline ends. The CDR3 extends over 13 amino acids. In germline, CDR1 is MDHEN, CDR2 SYDVKM. The CDR3 nucleotides are TGTGCCAGCAGTTTACCAGCCACCGGGGAGCTGTTTTTT. It translates to CASSLPATGELFF.

This clone has more than one count but fewer than ten. The chain couples TRBV28 to TRBJ2-7, with a tentative D call TRBD1 (6 bases). Germline V gene lookup returns CDR1 MDHEN and CDR2 SYDVKM. Between the trimmed V and J ends, which lost 5 bases and 3 bases, there was a span of 17 bases. This CDR3 region has 15 residues. The chain's CDR3 is CASSPRGRVGYEQYF. DNA for the CDR3: TGTGCCAGCAGTCCCAGGGGCCGGGTCGGCTACGAGCAGTACTTC.

V usage is TRBV5-4 and J usage is TRBJ2-2, with D unresolved. Germline V gene lookup returns CDR1 SGHNT and CDR2 YYREEE (reference sequence). V lost 0 bases and J lost 3, with 3 bases in between. The length of the CDR3 is 13 residues. CDR3 bases: TGTGCCAGCAGCTTGGTTGACACCGGGGAGCTGTTTTTT. Translated: CASSLVDTGELFF. Full variable domain (remainder filled in from reference TRBV5-4 and TRBJ2-2): ETGVTQSPTHLIKTRGQQVTLRCSSQSGHNTVSWYQQALGQGPQFIFQYYREEENGRGNFPPRFSGLQFPNYSSELNVNALELDDSALYLCASSLVDTGELFFGEGSRLTVL.

This chain connects TRBV30 to TRBJ1-5; a possible D gene is TRBD1 (5 bases). The V and J ends lost 3 bases and 5 bases respectively, with 11 bases between them. From germline, CDR1 is GTSNPN and CDR2 SVGIG (reference sequence). The CDR3 contains 13 residues. The CDR3 nucleotides read TGTGCCTGGAGCAAGGGGTCGCATCAGCCCCAGCATTTT. As protein: CAWSKGSHQPQHF.

This clone has just a few counts. This chain links TRBV19 with TRBJ2-4, with unresolved D. CDR1 is LNHDA, CDR2 SQIVND, per germline (reference sequence). This CDR3 comprises 16 residues. Trimming pared 1 base from V and 1 base from J, leaving 11 bases between. CDR3 DNA sequence: TGTGCCAGTAGTATAGTTGCTTCCACCGCCAAAAACATTCAGTACTTC. Translating it yields CASSIVASTAKNIQYF.

This sequence joins TRBV29-1 and TRBJ2-3; no definite D call. The CDR3 is 15 residues long. V lost 4 bases to trimming and J lost 0 bases, with 14 bases between them. Germline loops: CDR1 SQVTM, CDR2 ANQGSEA. The CDR3 region is CSVVFQQASTDTQYF. The CDR3 bases are TGCAGCGTTGTTTTCCAGCAGGCTAGCACAGATACGCAGTATTTT.

The chain has TRBV28 and TRBJ1-2; no reliable D call. The CDR3 sequence is 11 residues long. V lost 10 bases and J lost 2, with 8 bases in between. CDR1 and CDR2 from the germline V gene are MDHEN and SYDVKM. This CDR3 reads CATRPNYGYTF. The CDR3 DNA sequence: TGTGCCACCCGCCCCAACTATGGCTACACCTTC.